The 21 T cell receptor beta chains below all came from one sample that was sequenced in a study of cytomegalovirus exposure and HLA in healthy donors. PCR amplification relied on 60 Vbeta primers (plus 13 Jbeta primers). Some clones are missing from TCRdb's copy, which holds only in-frame ones; the method was immunoSEQ multiplex PCR. This sample has approximately 160,000 clones, with around 80% found just once. The sequenced sample consisted of PBMCs. The receptors were sampled from a young man in good health and CMV-seronegative.

The rearrangement uses TRBV14 and TRBJ1-4; D is ambiguous. Between the trimmed V and J ends, which lost 1 base and 8 bases, there was a span of 11 bases. CDR3 length: 14 amino acids. Germline values: CDR1 SGHDN, CDR2 FVKESK. CDR3 coding DNA: TGTGCCAGCAGCCAAGTTTCGTACCAGGAAAAACTGTTTTTT. Encoded protein: CASSQVSYQEKLFF.

The gene calls are TRBV18 and TRBJ1-2; no clear D gene. The V end was cut by 2 bases, the J end by 2 bases, with 6 bases between. CDR3 size: 13 residues. Per the germline V gene, CDR1 is KGHSH and CDR2 is LQKENI. For the CDR3, the DNA is TGTGCCAGCTCACCAGGGCCCAACTATGGCTACACCTTC. Its translation is CASSPGPNYGYTF.

This rearrangement joins TRBV19 to TRBJ2-1; tentative D call: TRBD1 (5 bases). This CDR3 is built from 14 residues. Germline V lookup: CDR1 LNHDA, CDR2 SQIVND (reference sequence). The germline V and J ends were trimmed by 3 bases and 1 base, with 7 bases remaining between them. DNA of the CDR3: TGTGCCAGTAGTATTCAGGGTTCCTACAATGAGCAGTTCTTC. Translation: CASSIQGSYNEQFF.

The chain joins TRBV7-9 to TRBJ1-3; maybe TRBD1 (5 bases). CDR1 is SEHNR, CDR2 FQNEAQ, per germline (reference sequence). CDR3 length: 15 residues. V was pared by 1 base and J by 0 bases, with 7 bases between. The CDR3 sequence: CASSLVGGSGNTIYF. DNA for the CDR3: TGTGCCAGCAGCTTAGTGGGGGGCTCTGGAAACACCATATATTTT.

The chain links TRBV5-6 to TRBJ2-5, with D possibly being TRBD2 (5 bases). This CDR3 contains 15 residues. V was trimmed by 2 bases and J by 9 bases, leaving 20 bases between them. From germline, CDR1 is SGHDT and CDR2 YYEEEE. CDR3 sequence: CASSFLEVQEKAQYF. In DNA, the CDR3 is TGTGCCAGCAGCTTTTTGGAGGTTCAAGAGAAGGCCCAGTACTTC.

The chain couples TRBV6-5 to TRBJ2-1, with 8 bases fitting TRBD2. Germline loops: CDR1 MNHEY, CDR2 SVGAGI. This CDR3 comprises 15 residues. V trimming: 6 bases; J trimming: 9 bases; junction bases outside the gene matches: 13. The CDR3 coding sequence is TGTGCCAGCAGGTTGGGACTAGAATTAAGCGGTGAGCAGTTCTTC. Its protein is CASRLGLELSGEQFF.

The chain links TRBV29-1 to TRBJ2-2, with a weak D call TRBD1 (5 bases). V was pared by 2 bases and J by 6 bases, with 7 bases between. The CDR3 covers 12 residues. Germline CDR1 reads SQVTM; CDR2 reads ANQGSEA. This CDR3 reads CSVEQGSGELFF. In DNA form, the CDR3 reads TGCAGCGTTGAACAGGGCTCCGGGGAGCTGTTTTTT.

The chain couples TRBV4-1 to TRBJ2-7; 7 bases fit TRBD2. The CDR3 length is 15 residues. From germline, CDR1 is MGHRA and CDR2 YSYEKL. The trim removed 4 bases at V and 1 base at J, leaving 7 bases unmatched. The CDR3 here is CASSLWGGSSYEQYF. In DNA form, the CDR3 reads TGCGCCAGCAGCCTCTGGGGGGGGTCGTCCTACGAGCAGTACTTC.

The chain recombines TRBV2 with TRBJ1-5; the D is unclear. The germline CDR1 and CDR2 sequences are SNHLY and FYNNEI. CDR3 size: 12 residues. Deletions cut 1 base from V and 7 bases from J, with 5 bases between. The CDR3 DNA is TGTGCCAGCAGTGAAGGGCCACAGCCCCAGCATTTT. It is translated as CASSEGPQPQHF.

This sequence joins TRBV6-5 and TRBJ2-2; D might be TRBD1 (5 bases). Germline V gene data show CDR1 as MNHEY and CDR2 as SVGAGI. Trimming left V 7 bases short and J 5 bases short, with 8 bases between. CDR3 length equals 12 residues. The CDR3 sequence is CASKAGTGELFF. CDR3 bases: TGTGCCAGCAAGGCAGGGACCGGGGAGCTGTTTTTT.

This chain links TRBV7-3 with TRBJ1-3, with D unclear. Trimming took 5 bases from V and 2 from J, leaving 19 bases between them. In germline, CDR1 is SGHTA, CDR2 FQGTGA. This CDR3 spans 17 amino acids. CDR3 in amino acids: CASSRLARRGTGNTIYF. The CDR3 DNA reads as TGTGCCAGCAGCCGCCTAGCGCGGCGGGGAACTGGAAACACCATATATTTT. The complete variable domain, with remaining parts taken from reference TRBV7-3 and TRBJ1-3, reads GAGVSQTPSNKVTEKGKYVELRCDPISGHTALYWYRQSLGQGPEFLIYFQGTGAADDSGLPNDRFFAVRPEGSVSTLKIQRTERGDSAVYLCASSRLARRGTGNTIYFGEGSWLTVV.

The chain couples TRBV27 to TRBJ2-7; D might be TRBD2 (6 bases). Germline loops: CDR1 MNHEY, CDR2 SMNVEV (reference sequence). Trimming cost V 8 bases and J 3 bases, with 17 bases left between them. The CDR3 has 14 amino acids. CDR3 DNA: TGTGCCAGCCAACCGGCGGGGTTTAACTACGAGCAGTACTTC. It specifies CASQPAGFNYEQYF.

The V call is TRBV15, the J call TRBJ2-3; D is unclear. Germline values: CDR1 LNHNV, CDR2 YYDKDF (reference sequence). This CDR3 contains 14 residues. Trimming removed 1 base at V and 6 bases at J, with 11 bases between. CDR3 sequence (DNA): TGTGCCACCAGCAGAGGAGAGGTTGGTGATACGCAGTATTTT. It yields the protein CATSRGEVGDTQYF. Full variable domain (remainder filled in from reference TRBV15 and TRBJ2-3): DAMVIQNPRYQVTQFGKPVTLSCSQTLNHNVMYWYQQKSSQAPKLLFHYYDKDFNNEADTPDNFQSRRPNTSFCFLDIRSPGLGDTAMYLCATSRGEVGDTQYFGPGTRLTVL.

The chain links TRBV9 to TRBJ1-4; weak D call: TRBD1 (5 bases). With 4 bases removed from V and 8 bases from J, the gap between germline ends came to 15 bases. The V gene's germline CDR1 is SGDLS and CDR2 YYNGEE. This CDR3 has 14 residues. The chain's CDR3 is CASSSSGAGEKLFF. In DNA form, the CDR3 reads TGTGCCAGCAGCTCCAGCGGGGCGGGCGAAAAACTGTTTTTT.

This clone was observed a single time. This CDR3 is CATQGSEGYTF. The CDR3 DNA follows: TGTGCCACCCAGGGTTCTGAAGGCTACACCTTC. The J gene is TRBJ1-2, the V gene TRBV11-2; possibly TRBD1 for D (5 bases). From germline, CDR1 is SGHAT and CDR2 FQNNGV. The CDR3 contains 11 residues. Trimming shortened V by 10 bases and J by 8 bases, and 14 bases separated the two germline ends.

The rearrangement links TRBV4-1 to TRBJ2-5; D perhaps matches TRBD1 (5 bases). TRBJ2-7 explains the end of the DNA better; the J call may be wrong. This CDR3 has 14 residues. Germline values: CDR1 MGHRA, CDR2 YSYEKL. The CDR3 nucleotides are TGCGCCAGCAGCCAAGGTCAACAGGCCTACGAGCAGTACTTC. This translates into CASSQGQQAYEQYF.

The chain uses TRBV7-9 and TRBJ2-5; TRBD1 agrees at 7 bases. Near its end, the DNA agrees better with TRBJ2-7, so the J call may be wrong. The CDR3 runs 14 residues. In germline, CDR1 is SEHNR, CDR2 FQNEAQ (reference sequence). CDR3 in amino acids: CASSFGTDNYEQYF. CDR3 DNA sequence: TGTGCCAGCAGCTTCGGGACAGACAACTACGAGCAGTACTTC.

The chain joins TRBV11-2 to TRBJ1-1; D gene uncertain. The CDR3 has 13 amino acids. The germline V gene has CDR1 SGHAT and CDR2 FQNNGV. V was clipped by 2 bases and J by 5 bases, with 9 bases between them. The CDR3 sequence is CASSLMSKTEAFF. DNA for the CDR3: TGTGCCAGCAGCTTAATGAGCAAGACTGAAGCTTTCTTT. Combining the CDR3 with reference TRBV11-2 and TRBJ1-1 gives the whole variable domain EAGVAQSPRYKIIEKRQSVAFWCNPISGHATLYWYQQILGQGPKLLIQFQNNGVVDDSQLPKDRFSAERLKGVDSTLKIQPAKLEDSAVYLCASSLMSKTEAFFGQGTRLTVV.

The chain carries TRBV5-1 and TRBJ2-7; no clear D. In germline, CDR1 is SGHRS, CDR2 YFSETQ. The CDR3 totals 11 residues. V lost 0 bases, J lost 8 bases, and 6 bases lay in between. The CDR3 reads CASSLDVKQYF. The CDR3 region has the DNA TGCGCCAGCAGCTTGGATGTTAAGCAGTACTTC.

This chain connects TRBV7-9 to TRBJ1-1; D may be TRBD1 (5 bases). V was trimmed by 5 bases and J by 8 bases, leaving 18 bases between them. The germline gives CDR1 SEHNR, CDR2 FQNEAQ (reference sequence). This CDR3 is built from 14 residues. In DNA form, the CDR3 reads TGTGCCAGCAGCCACATCCAGGGTCCTCCCGAAGCTTTCTTT. Encoded protein: CASSHIQGPPEAFF.

This clone was recorded once. The chain carries TRBV5-1 and TRBJ2-3; tentatively, D is TRBD1 (6 bases). Germline V lookup: CDR1 SGHRS, CDR2 YFSETQ. This CDR3 contains 14 residues. Trimming pared 7 bases from V and 0 bases from J, leaving 12 bases between. The CDR3 sequence is CASGPRGSTDTQYF. The CDR3 DNA reads TGCGCCAGCGGCCCCAGGGGTAGCACAGATACGCAGTATTTT.